The 10 T cell receptor beta chains below were found in one sample sequenced in a study of blood T cell repertoires in COVID-19. Clones were sequenced by immunoSEQ multiplex PCR, and TCRdb holds only the in-frame ones, with some missing. The sample has over 350,000 clones; just over 90% are singletons. The sequenced sample was PBMCs or T cells enriched from blood (not recorded which). All receptors derive from a woman aged 40 to 55 who had been exposed to COVID-19.

The CDR3 DNA sequence: TGTGCCAGCTCACATTCGGAGAGCTCCTACAATGAGCAGTTCTTC. Translation: CASSHSESSYNEQFF. The rearrangement links TRBV18 to TRBJ2-1; no reliable D call. Germline V gene lookup returns CDR1 KGHSH and CDR2 LQKENI. V dropped 4 bases and J dropped 0 bases, with 10 bases sitting between them. CDR3 length equals 15 residues.

The chain links TRBV4-3 to TRBJ1-4; D might be TRBD1 (5 bases). This CDR3 comprises 15 residues. CDR1 and CDR2 from the germline V gene are LGHNA and YSLEER. V was cut by 0 bases and J by 7 bases, with 12 bases left in between. CDR3 sequence (DNA): TGCGCCAGCAGCCAAGATCAGGGCGCGCGTGAAAAACTGTTTTTT. This gives the protein CASSQDQGAREKLFF.

This chain joins TRBV15 and TRBJ1-4; D might be TRBD1 (6 bases). Germline values: CDR1 LNHNV, CDR2 YYDKDF (reference sequence). The CDR3 is 16 amino acids. V dropped 0 bases and J dropped 5 bases, with 13 bases sitting between them. The CDR3 DNA is TGTGCCACCAGCAGAGATCGTGACAGGCAGAATGAAAAACTGTTTTTT. Translating gives CATSRDRDRQNEKLFF.

The CDR3 DNA sequence: TGTGCCAGCAGCCGGGGGCTTTGGGGCAAGAACACTGAAGCTTTCTTT. As protein: CASSRGLWGKNTEAFF. The chain joins TRBV3-1 (or the pseudogene TRBV3-2) to TRBJ1-1, with a tentative D call TRBD1 (6 bases). Looked up from germline, CDR1 is LGHDT and CDR2 is YNNKEL (reference sequence). CDR3 length: 16 residues. Trimming took off 4 bases at V and 1 base at J, with 16 bases between the two ends.

The DNA of the CDR3 is TGTGCCACAACTCGGGGGTATGGGCATGGTACGCAGTATTTT. It is translated as CATTRGYGHGTQYF. This chain joins TRBV6-5 and TRBJ2-3; perhaps TRBD2 as D (6 bases). The V and J ends lost 10 bases and 8 bases respectively, with 22 bases between them. CDR3 length: 14 amino acids. In germline, CDR1 is MNHEY, CDR2 SVGAGI.

The V call is TRBV5-1, the J call TRBJ2-1; TRBD1 is a possible D gene (5 bases). The CDR3 totals 16 residues. V shed 2 bases and J shed 2 bases, with 14 bases lying between them. Germline V gene lookup returns CDR1 SGHRS and CDR2 YFSETQ. CDR3 in DNA: TGCGCCAGCAGCTTCACCCAGGGTCTAACCTACAATGAGCAGTTCTTC. Amino acids: CASSFTQGLTYNEQFF.

This chain's CDR3 is CASSLKAQGRRSYNEQFF. The CDR3 DNA reads TGTGCCAGCAGCCTTAAAGCCCAGGGTAGACGCTCCTACAATGAGCAGTTCTTC. V is TRBV7-6 and J is TRBJ2-1, with D perhaps matching TRBD1 (5 bases). The CDR3 runs to 18 residues. Germline V gene lookup returns CDR1 SGHVS and CDR2 FNYEAQ. V gave up 5 bases and J gave up 0 bases, with 20 bases separating them.

The gene calls are TRBV5-1 and TRBJ1-2; D is unresolved. CDR3 length equals 15 residues. Trimming pared 5 bases from V and 4 bases from J, leaving 18 bases between. Germline V lookup: CDR1 SGHRS, CDR2 YFSETQ. The CDR3 region is CASSSYLQEPYGYTF. CDR3 in DNA: TGCGCCAGCAGTTCCTACCTTCAGGAACCCTATGGCTACACCTTC.

The rearrangement links TRBV10-1 to TRBJ1-1, with 7 bases fitting TRBD1. The CDR3 loop spans 15 amino acids. CDR1 is WNHNN, CDR2 SYGVQD, per germline (reference sequence). V shed 5 bases, J shed 5 bases, and the junction held 11 bases outside the gene matches. CDR3 bases: TGCGCCAGCAGTCCACAAACAGGGGTACGGACTGAAGCTTTCTTT. Protein product: CASSPQTGVRTEAFF.

This sequence joins TRBV3-1 (or the pseudogene TRBV3-2) and TRBJ2-3; 13 bases match TRBD2. V lost 1 base, J lost 6 bases, and 13 bases stayed unmatched. Germline loops: CDR1 LGHDT, CDR2 YNNKEL (reference sequence). This CDR3 spans 19 amino acids. In DNA form, the CDR3 reads TGTGCCAGCAGCCAAGCGGTTCCACTAGCGGGGGGGCGATGGGATACGCAGTATTTT. Amino acid sequence: CASSQAVPLAGGRWDTQYF.